One and the same sample provided the 15 T cell receptor beta chains below, sequenced in a study of CD8 T cells in Susac syndrome. RNA in amounts of about 0.45 to 1 ug was reverse transcribed with random hexamers. Via MiXCR, TCRdb re-called the immunoSEQ multiplex PCR reads, giving one row per CDR3 protein. This sample has 350,000 to 550,000 distinct CDR3 sequences; more than 80% occur once, and the top ten carry 0.12%. The specimen was CD8+ T cells from PBMCs. The source of these receptors is a human donor with multiple sclerosis.

This chain connects TRBV20-1 to TRBJ1-5; unclear D gene. Trimming took off 2 bases at V and 9 bases at J, with 11 bases between the two ends. There are 12 residues in the CDR3. Germline V gene sequence: CDR1 DFQATT, CDR2 SNEGSKA (reference sequence). CDR3 DNA sequence: TGCAGTGCTAGAATTCCCAAGTGGCCCCAGCATTTT. This sequence encodes CSARIPKWPQHF.

The chain carries TRBV12-3 or TRBV12-4 and TRBJ2-5; D gene unclear. The CDR3 sequence is 14 residues long. Between the trimmed V and J ends, which lost 1 base and 3 bases, there was a span of 9 bases. The chain's CDR3 is CASSLDRTEETQYF. The CDR3 nucleotides are TGTGCCAGCAGTTTAGACAGAACCGAAGAGACCCAGTACTTC.

This clonotype appeared a single time. The chain combines TRBV3-1 with TRBJ1-4; TRBD1 matches at 8 bases. V lost 4 bases, J lost 6 bases, and 10 bases stayed unmatched. The CDR3 runs to 16 residues. Germline assignment: CDR1 LGHDT and CDR2 YNNKEL (reference sequence). The CDR3 region is CASSRPEPTGDEKLFF. CDR3 coding DNA: TGTGCCAGCAGCCGACCGGAGCCGACAGGGGATGAAAAACTGTTTTTT.

The gene calls are TRBV6-1 and TRBJ1-5; D perhaps matches TRBD1 (5 bases). CDR3 size: 17 residues. Germline V gene lookup returns CDR1 MNHNS and CDR2 SASEGT. The ends were cut back, 2 bases at V and 3 bases at J, with 17 bases in the middle. The CDR3 spells CASSERGGQGYNQPQHF. CDR3 DNA: TGTGCCAGCAGTGAAAGGGGAGGGCAGGGCTACAATCAGCCCCAGCATTTT.

This chain connects TRBV7-8 to TRBJ2-1, with 10 bases lining up with TRBD2. CDR1 is SGHVS, CDR2 FQNEAQ, per germline. The junction had 12 bases not matched to a gene; V was cut back by 5 bases and J by 2 bases. The CDR3 covers 18 residues. The CDR3 bases are TGTGCCAGCAGCGCCGGACTAGCGGTTAGTGGGCCCTACAATGAGCAGTTCTTC. It codes for CASSAGLAVSGPYNEQFF.

The chain uses TRBV5-6 and TRBJ1-3; no clear D. This CDR3 spans 14 amino acids. The germline V gene has CDR1 SGHDT and CDR2 YYEEEE. V dropped 2 bases and J dropped 0 bases, with 6 bases sitting between them. The CDR3 DNA follows: TGTGCCAGCAGCTTTCTTTACTCTGGAAACACCATATATTTT. Its protein is CASSFLYSGNTIYF. Supplemented by reference TRBV5-6 and TRBJ1-3, the full variable domain reads DAGVTQSPTHLIKTRGQQVTLRCSPKSGHDTVSWYQQALGQGPQFIFQYYEEEERQRGNFPDRFSGHQFPNYSSELNVNALLLGDSALYLCASSFLYSGNTIYFGEGSWLTVV.

This chain uses TRBV2 with TRBJ2-7; 7 bases match TRBD1. Germline V gives CDR1 SNHLY, CDR2 FYNNEI. The CDR3 sequence is 14 residues long. Trimming at V came to 8 bases and at J to 6 bases, leaving 13 bases not matched to a gene. The chain's CDR3 is CASDRGIGGIEQYF. DNA of the CDR3: TGTGCCAGCGACAGAGGAATAGGGGGCATCGAGCAGTACTTC.

The rearrangement uses TRBV29-1 and TRBJ2-7; 7 positions match TRBD1. The V gene's germline CDR1 is SQVTM and CDR2 ANQGSEA. With 8 bases clipped from V and 1 base from J, the junction kept 14 bases outside the gene matches. The CDR3 has 15 amino acids. The CDR3 here is CSTTLRDRPSYEQYF. CDR3 DNA sequence: TGCAGCACGACCCTCCGGGACAGACCTTCCTACGAGCAGTACTTC.

This chain joins TRBV7-2 and TRBJ2-7; D might be TRBD2 (6 bases). Per the germline V gene, CDR1 is SGHTA and CDR2 is FQGNSA. Trimming removed 2 bases from V and 4 bases from J, with 12 bases in between. The CDR3 length is 14 residues. CDR3 DNA sequence: TGTGCCAGCAGCTTATACGGGAGTGGGTACGAGCAGTACTTC. Protein sequence: CASSLYGSGYEQYF.

CDR3 residues: CASSLLKGSTDTQYF. CDR3 coding DNA: TGTGCCAGCAGTCTTCTCAAGGGGTCGACAGATACGCAGTATTTT. V and J are TRBV12-3 or TRBV12-4 and TRBJ2-3; tentatively, D is TRBD1 (5 bases). Trimming left V 5 bases short and J 3 bases short, with 15 bases between. This CDR3 contains 15 residues.

The chain couples TRBV24-1 to TRBJ2-3; D not resolved. The CDR3 sequence is 12 residues long. CDR1 and CDR2 (germline): KGHDR, SFDVKD. V was pared by 4 bases and J by 3 bases, with 4 bases between. This CDR3 is CATSDRTDTQYF. In nucleotides, the CDR3 is TGTGCCACCAGTGACCGGACAGATACGCAGTATTTT.

This chain uses TRBV5-4 with TRBJ2-1; D remains unclear. The CDR3 has 14 residues. Trimming stripped 3 bases from V and 1 base from J, with 8 bases between. The germline V gene encodes CDR1 SGHNT and CDR2 YYREEE (reference sequence). CDR3 DNA sequence: TGTGCCAGCAGCTCCACTGGATCCTACAATGAGCAGTTCTTC. It is translated as CASSSTGSYNEQFF. Filled out from reference TRBV5-4 and TRBJ2-1, the complete variable domain reads ETGVTQSPTHLIKTRGQQVTLRCSSQSGHNTVSWYQQALGQGPQFIFQYYREEENGRGNFPPRFSGLQFPNYSSELNVNALELDDSALYLCASSSTGSYNEQFFGPGTRLTVL.

The V gene is TRBV7-9, the J gene TRBJ2-3; D ambiguous. V lost 5 bases to trimming and J lost 2 bases, with 11 bases between them. The CDR3 runs 14 residues. Germline lookup yields CDR1 SEHNR and CDR2 FQNEAQ (reference sequence). The CDR3 region has the DNA TGTGCCAGCAGCCCAACCAGTAACACAGATACGCAGTATTTT. It is translated as CASSPTSNTDTQYF.

V usage is TRBV4-1 and J usage is TRBJ2-1, with D tentatively TRBD1 (7 bases). V was shortened by 3 bases and J by 7 bases, with 10 bases between the two germline ends. The CDR3 spans 13 residues. The germline V gene has CDR1 MGHRA and CDR2 YSYEKL. The CDR3, as DNA: TGCGCCAGCAGCCAGCAGGGGGGAAATGAGCAGTTCTTC. Amino acids: CASSQQGGNEQFF.

The chain is built from TRBV7-6 and TRBJ1-1; 8 bases are a match to TRBD1. Germline V gene lookup returns CDR1 SGHVS and CDR2 FNYEAQ. This CDR3 has 16 amino acids. Trimming removed 0 bases from V and 6 bases from J; junction bases left unmatched: 9. The CDR3 sequence: CASSLASGGPLPEAFF. The CDR3 DNA is TGTGCCAGCAGCTTAGCCTCAGGGGGCCCTTTGCCTGAAGCTTTCTTT.